Below are 5 T cell receptor beta chains sequenced from a single sample in a study of blood T cell repertoires in COVID-19 (dated by TCRdb to 2020 to 2021). The library was obtained by the immunoSEQ multiplex PCR assay. In its TCRdb copy, this immuneACCESS table keeps in-frame sequences only and misses some clones. Where compared with another copy, unresolved V genes explain less than half of these, and the others have no known cause. Counted in this sample were approximately 170,000 clones; 88% of them appeared once. The biggest ten clones account for around 1.9% of the sample. The sample was peripheral blood. These receptors were taken from a man between 45 and 60 years old who had recovered from COVID-19.

The rearrangement joins TRBV6-1 to TRBJ1-6; no reliable D call. The CDR3 runs 14 residues. From germline, CDR1 is MNHNS and CDR2 SASEGT. The V gene lost 1 base and the J gene lost 11 bases, with 12 bases spanning the gap. CDR3 protein: CASSEGGETTPLHF. The CDR3 region has the DNA TGTGCCAGCAGTGAAGGCGGGGAAACGACACCCCTCCACTTT.

This clone was seen only once. The sample holds other DNA sequences that translate to the same CDR3. The chain uses TRBV7-8 and TRBJ1-5; D might be TRBD1 (6 bases). V dropped 5 bases and J dropped 4 bases, with 9 bases sitting between them. The CDR3 is 13 amino acids. Germline V CDR1 and CDR2: SGHVS, FQNEAQ. CDR3 DNA: TGTGCCAGCAGCCACGACAGGAATCAGCCCCAGCATTTT. Translation: CASSHDRNQPQHF. The variable domain in full, with the rest retrieved from reference TRBV7-8 and TRBJ1-5, is GAGVSQSPRYKVAKRGQDVALRCDPISGHVSLFWYQQALGQGPEFLTYFQNEAQLDKSGLPSDRFFAERPEGSVSTLKIQRTQQEDSAVYLCASSHDRNQPQHFGDGTRLSIL.

This chain links TRBV7-2 with TRBJ1-4, with D possibly being TRBD1 (6 bases). V gave up 5 bases and J gave up 5 bases, with 12 bases separating them. The length of the CDR3 is 14 residues. CDR1 SGHTA and CDR2 FQGNSA come from the germline V gene. Here the CDR3 reads CASSDWDTNEKLFF. CDR3 in DNA: TGTGCCAGCAGCGATTGGGACACAAATGAAAAACTGTTTTTT.

V gene TRBV7-9 combines with J gene TRBJ1-2; the match to TRBD1 covers 7 bases. V shed 1 base, J shed 8 bases, and the junction held 7 bases outside the gene matches. Germline-derived CDR1 and CDR2 are SEHNR and FQNEAQ (reference sequence). CDR3 length: 14 amino acids. The CDR3 spells CASSLGSTGRGYTF. The CDR3 bases are TGTGCCAGCAGCTTAGGTTCGACAGGGCGCGGCTACACCTTC.

This chain uses TRBV5-6 with TRBJ2-7; the D gene is possibly TRBD2 (6 bases). This CDR3 comprises 16 residues. Trimming took 2 bases from V and 4 from J, leaving 19 bases between them. Looked up from germline, CDR1 is SGHDT and CDR2 is YYEEEE. This chain's CDR3 is CASSLGLGSGFYEQYF. CDR3 bases: TGTGCCAGCAGCTTAGGTCTAGGTAGCGGTTTTTACGAGCAGTACTTC. Supplemented by reference TRBV5-6 and TRBJ2-7, the full variable domain reads DAGVTQSPTHLIKTRGQQVTLRCSPKSGHDTVSWYQQALGQGPQFIFQYYEEEERQRGNFPDRFSGHQFPNYSSELNVNALLLGDSALYLCASSLGLGSGFYEQYFGPGTRLTVT.